The table lists the clone carrying this T cell receptor (beta chain) with a few counts. Its antigen is currently unknown. The record originates from a study of T cells in Graves' hyperthyroidism and ophthalmopathy. General observations from the study: In the analysis, a 13 V-J model separated ophthalmopathy from stable hyperthyroidism.

The CDR3 consists of 13 residues. V was pared by 5 bases and J by 9 bases, with 16 bases between. TCR beta CDR3 regions were amplified from RNA transcripts. An initial round of RT-PCR targeting the TCR CDR3 relied on the HTBI primer set. MiXCR was run by TCRdb on the multiplex PCR reads, yielding one entry per CDR3 protein. The repertoire consists of hundreds of thousands of distinct CDR3 sequences, with roughly 14% occurring once and the leading ten covering over 3.5%. This sequence joins TRBV12-3 or TRBV12-4 and TRBJ1-1; a weak D match, TRBD1 (5 bases). This clonotype was obtained from a woman aged 40 to 55 with Graves' ophthalmopathy. The sequencing input was blood. The CDR3 sequence is CASSPQVHGQAFF. The CDR3 DNA sequence: TGTGCCAGCAGTCCACAGGTCCACGGACAAGCTTTCTTT.